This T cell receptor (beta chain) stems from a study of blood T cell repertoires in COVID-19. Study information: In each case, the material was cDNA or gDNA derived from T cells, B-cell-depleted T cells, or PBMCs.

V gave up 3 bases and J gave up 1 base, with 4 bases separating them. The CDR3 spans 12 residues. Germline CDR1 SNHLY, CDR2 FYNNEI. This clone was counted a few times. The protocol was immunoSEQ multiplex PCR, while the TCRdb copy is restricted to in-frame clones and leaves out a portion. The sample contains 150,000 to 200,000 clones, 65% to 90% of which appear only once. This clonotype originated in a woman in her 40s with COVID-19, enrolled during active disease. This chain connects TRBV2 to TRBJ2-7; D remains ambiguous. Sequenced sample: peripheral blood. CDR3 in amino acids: CASSDVSYEQYV. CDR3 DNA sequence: TGTGCCAGCAGTGACGTATCCTACGAGCAGTACGTC.